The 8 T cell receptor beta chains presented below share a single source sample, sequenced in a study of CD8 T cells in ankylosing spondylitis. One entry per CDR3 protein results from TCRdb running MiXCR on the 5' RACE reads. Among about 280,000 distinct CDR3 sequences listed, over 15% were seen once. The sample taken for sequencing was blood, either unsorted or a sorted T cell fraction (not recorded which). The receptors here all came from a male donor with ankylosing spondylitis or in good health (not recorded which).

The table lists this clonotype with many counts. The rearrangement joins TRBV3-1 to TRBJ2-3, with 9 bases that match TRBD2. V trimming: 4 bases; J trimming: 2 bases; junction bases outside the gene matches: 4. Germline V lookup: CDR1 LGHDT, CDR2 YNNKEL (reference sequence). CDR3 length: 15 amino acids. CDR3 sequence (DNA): TGTGCCAGCAGCCTTAGCGGGAGTATCACAGATACGCAGTATTTT. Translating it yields CASSLSGSITDTQYF.

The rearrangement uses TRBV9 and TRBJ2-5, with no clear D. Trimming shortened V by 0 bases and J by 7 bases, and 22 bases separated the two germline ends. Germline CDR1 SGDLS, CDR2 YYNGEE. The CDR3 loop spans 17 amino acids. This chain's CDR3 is CASSVGRIWSAEATQYF. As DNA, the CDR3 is TGTGCCAGCAGCGTAGGCCGAATTTGGAGCGCTGAAGCGACCCAGTACTTC. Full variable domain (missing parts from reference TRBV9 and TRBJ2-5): DSGVTQTPKHLITATGQRVTLRCSPRSGDLSVYWYQQSLDQGLQFLIQYYNGEERAKGNILERFSAQQFPDLHSELNLSSLELGDSALYFCASSVGRIWSAEATQYFGPGTRLLVL.

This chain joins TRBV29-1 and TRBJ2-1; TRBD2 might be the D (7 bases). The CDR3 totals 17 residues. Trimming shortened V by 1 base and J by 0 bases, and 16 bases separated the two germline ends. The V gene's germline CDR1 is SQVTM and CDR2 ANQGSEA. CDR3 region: CSVEGPRGGSSYNEQFF. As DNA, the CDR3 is TGCAGCGTTGAAGGCCCCAGGGGCGGGAGCTCCTACAATGAGCAGTTCTTC.

The CDR3 DNA reads TGTGCCAGCAGCCTCGAGTGGGACAGGGGGCGAGGAGAGACCCAGTACTTC. Protein sequence: CASSLEWDRGRGETQYF. J is TRBJ2-5 and V is TRBV7-9; 12 bases align to TRBD1. The germline gives CDR1 SEHNR, CDR2 FQNEAQ (reference sequence). The CDR3 totals 17 residues. With V trimmed by 5 bases and J by 4 bases, 11 bases remained unmatched.

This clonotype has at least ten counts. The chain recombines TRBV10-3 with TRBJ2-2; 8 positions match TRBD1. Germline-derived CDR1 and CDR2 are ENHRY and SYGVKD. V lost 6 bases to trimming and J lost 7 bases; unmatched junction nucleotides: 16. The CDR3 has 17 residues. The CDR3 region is CAISKIGDRPSGGELFF. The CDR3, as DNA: TGTGCCATCAGCAAAATAGGGGACAGGCCCTCGGGCGGGGAGCTGTTTTTT.

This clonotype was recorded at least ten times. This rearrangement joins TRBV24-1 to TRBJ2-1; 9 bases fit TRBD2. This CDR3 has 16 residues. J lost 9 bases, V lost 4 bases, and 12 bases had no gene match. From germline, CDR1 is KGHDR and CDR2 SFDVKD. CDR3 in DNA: TGTGCCACCAGTGACCGTTCTAGCGGGACCAAGGGTGAGCAGTTCTTC. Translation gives CATSDRSSGTKGEQFF.

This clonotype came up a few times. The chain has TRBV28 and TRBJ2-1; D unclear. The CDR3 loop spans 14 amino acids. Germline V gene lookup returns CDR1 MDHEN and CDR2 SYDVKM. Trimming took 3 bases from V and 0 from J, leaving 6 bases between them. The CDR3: CASSFPDSYNEQFF. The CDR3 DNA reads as TGTGCCAGCAGTTTTCCAGACTCCTACAATGAGCAGTTCTTC.

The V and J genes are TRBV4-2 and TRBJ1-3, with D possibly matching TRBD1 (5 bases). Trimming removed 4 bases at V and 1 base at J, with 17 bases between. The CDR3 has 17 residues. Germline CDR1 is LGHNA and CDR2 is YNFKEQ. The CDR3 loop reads CASSRDGALGSGNTIYF. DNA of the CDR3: TGTGCCAGCAGCCGGGACGGGGCCCTCGGGTCTGGAAACACCATATATTTT.